The 10 T cell receptor beta chains in this list originate from one sample, sequenced in a study of blood T cells in healthy people across ages. Through a sample-barcoded 5' primer and a J-beta primer mix, a second PCR was run for roughly 6 to 11 cycles. Using its own MiXCR run on the 5' RACE reads, TCRdb lists one record per CDR3 protein. The data show hundreds of thousands of distinct CDR3 sequences, over 45% seen once. The sequenced sample consisted of blood. The receptors come from a woman aged 60-75 years in good health.

The gene calls are TRBV12-3 or TRBV12-4 and TRBJ2-5; D ambiguous. The DNA end is a closer match to TRBJ2-7, so the J assignment may be wrong. The CDR3 sequence is 15 residues long. The CDR3 DNA sequence: TGTGCCAGCAGCTCTCTTCAGCGCCTCTCCTACGAGCAGTACTTC. Residues: CASSSLQRLSYEQYF.

This clonotype was seen a few times. The chain links TRBV5-1 to TRBJ2-3; 7 nucleotides match TRBD2. Germline-derived CDR1 and CDR2 are SGHRS and YFSETQ. With V trimmed by 0 bases and J by 2 bases, 6 bases remained unmatched. This CDR3 region has 16 residues. DNA of the CDR3: TGCGCCAGCAGCTTGGATCCTAGCGGCACCACAGATACGCAGTATTTT. It is translated as CASSLDPSGTTDTQYF.

The table lists this clonotype with a count of one. J is TRBJ2-3 and V is TRBV11-2, with 8 bases lining up with TRBD2. J lost 4 bases, V lost 0 bases, and 6 bases had no gene match. From germline, CDR1 is SGHAT and CDR2 FQNNGV. The CDR3 is made up of 16 amino acids. CDR3 loop: CASSLDMAGGSDTQYF. The CDR3, as DNA: TGTGCCAGCAGCTTAGATATGGCGGGAGGCTCAGATACGCAGTATTTT.

This clonotype was recorded a few times. The chain employs TRBV27 and TRBJ2-5; D unclear. Germline CDR1 MNHEY, CDR2 SMNVEV (reference sequence). The CDR3 sequence is 14 residues long. V gave up 6 bases and J gave up 5 bases, with 16 bases separating them. CDR3 loop: CASRNGPPWETQYF. As DNA, the CDR3 is TGTGCCAGCAGAAACGGGCCCCCCTGGGAGACCCAGTACTTC.

Of note for this clonotype: This may come from a read error, since a much larger clone is one base off. V is TRBV7-2 and J is TRBJ2-5; 14 nucleotides line up with TRBD2. In germline, CDR1 is SGHTA, CDR2 FQGNSA. The CDR3 totals 15 residues. V lost 2 bases and J lost 11; bases outside the gene matches: 7. CDR3 sequence: CASSLWTSGGKEQYF. CDR3 nucleotide sequence: TGTGCCAGCAGCTTATGGACTAGCGGGGGGAAGGAGCAGTACTTC. Supplemented by reference TRBV7-2 and TRBJ2-5, the full variable domain reads GAGVSQSPSNKVTEKGKDVELRCDPISGHTALYWYRQSLGQGLEFLIYFQGNSAPDKSGLPSDRFSAERTGGSVSTLTIQRTQQEDSAVYLCASSLWTSGGKEQYFGPGTRLLVL.

This clonotype has only a few counts. The rearrangement links TRBV7-2 to TRBJ2-7; D is possibly TRBD2 (7 bases). CDR3 size: 14 residues. The ends were cut back, 6 bases at V and 2 bases at J, with 14 bases in the middle. The germline CDR1 and CDR2 sequences are SGHTA and FQGNSA. CDR3 nucleotides: TGTGCCAGCAGGCCCGAGGGGGGGGCCTACGAGCAGTACTTC. Amino acid sequence: CASRPEGGAYEQYF.

Ten or more counts support this clonotype. The chain links TRBV20-1 to TRBJ2-1; 12 bases agree with TRBD2. This CDR3 has 17 residues. Trimming took 2 bases from V and 7 from J; bases not matched to a gene: 12. The germline V gene has CDR1 DFQATT and CDR2 SNEGSKA (reference sequence). CDR3 amino acids: CSARSRGLAGPRNEQFF. CDR3 nucleotide sequence: TGCAGTGCTAGATCCCGGGGACTAGCGGGCCCTCGGAATGAGCAGTTCTTC.

CDR3 amino acids: CASSFQGRTANEKLFF. CDR3 DNA sequence: TGCGCCAGCAGCTTTCAGGGGCGGACGGCTAATGAAAAACTGTTTTTT. J is TRBJ1-4 and V is TRBV4-3; perhaps TRBD1 as D (6 bases). Trimming pared 5 bases from V and 3 bases from J, leaving 16 bases between. Germline loops: CDR1 LGHNA, CDR2 YSLEER. This CDR3 region has 16 residues.

The chain has TRBV9 and TRBJ2-5; 10 bases map to TRBD1. Germline trimming cut 0 bases from V and 5 bases from J; bases unmatched to any gene: 7. CDR1 is SGDLS and CDR2 is YYNGEE in the germline V gene. The CDR3 sequence is 16 residues long. The CDR3 sequence is CASSVAGDRGSETQYF. DNA for the CDR3: TGTGCCAGCAGCGTAGCTGGGGACAGGGGATCGGAGACCCAGTACTTC.

This clonotype appeared a few times. The CDR3 sequence is CALLPEEDTQYF. The CDR3 DNA sequence: TGTGCCCTCCTACCTGAGGAGGACACGCAGTATTTT. The V gene is TRBV2, the J gene TRBJ2-3, with D possibly TRBD2 on 5 matching bases. V was cut by 11 bases and J by 9 bases, with 18 bases left in between. CDR1 SNHLY and CDR2 FYNNEI come from the germline V gene. The CDR3 has 12 residues.